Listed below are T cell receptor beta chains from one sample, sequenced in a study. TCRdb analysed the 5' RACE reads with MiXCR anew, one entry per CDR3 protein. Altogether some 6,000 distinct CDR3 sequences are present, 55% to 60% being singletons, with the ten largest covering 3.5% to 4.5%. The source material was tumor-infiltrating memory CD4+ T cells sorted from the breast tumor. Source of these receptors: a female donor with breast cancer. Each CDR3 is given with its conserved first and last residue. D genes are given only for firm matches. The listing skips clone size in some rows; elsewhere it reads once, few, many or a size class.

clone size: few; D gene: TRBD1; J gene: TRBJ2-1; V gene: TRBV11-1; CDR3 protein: CASSPATGTGSYNEQFF; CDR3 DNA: TGTGCCAGCAGCCCAGCGACCGGGACAGGTTCCTACAATGAGCAGTTCTTC
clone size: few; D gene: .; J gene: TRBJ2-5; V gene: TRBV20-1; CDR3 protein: CSAERGSGGETQYF; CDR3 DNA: TGCAGTGCGGAGAGGGGGAGCGGAGGAGAGACCCAGTACTTC
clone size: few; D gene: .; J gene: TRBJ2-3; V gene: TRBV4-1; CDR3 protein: CASSQESTRTDTQYF; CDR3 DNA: TGCGCCAGCAGCCAAGAAAGCACCCGCACAGATACGCAGTATTTT
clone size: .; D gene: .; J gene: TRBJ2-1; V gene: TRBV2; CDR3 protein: CASRSGSSYNEQFF; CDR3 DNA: TGTGCCAGCCGGTCGGGTAGCTCCTACAATGAGCAGTTCTTC
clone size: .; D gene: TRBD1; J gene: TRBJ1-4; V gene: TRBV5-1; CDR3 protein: CASSRVPGQATNEKLFF; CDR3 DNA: TGCGCCAGCAGCAGAGTCCCGGGACAGGCAACTAATGAAAAACTGTTTTTT
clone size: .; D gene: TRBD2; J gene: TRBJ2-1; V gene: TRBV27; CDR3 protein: CASTLKRGSNEQFF; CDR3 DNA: TGTGCCAGCACACTAAAGCGGGGGTCCAATGAGCAGTTCTTC
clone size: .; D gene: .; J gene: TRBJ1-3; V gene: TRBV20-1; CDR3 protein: CSATNRAGGNTIYF; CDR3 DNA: TGCAGTGCTACAAACAGGGCGGGAGGAAACACCATATATTTT
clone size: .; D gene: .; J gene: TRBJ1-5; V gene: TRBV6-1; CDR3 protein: CASTSAGTLNQPQHF; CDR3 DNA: TGTGCCAGCACCTCCGCCGGGACCCTTAATCAGCCCCAGCATTTT
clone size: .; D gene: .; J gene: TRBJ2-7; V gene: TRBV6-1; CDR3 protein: CASSKDRDGYEQYF; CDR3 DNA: TGTGCCAGCAGTAAGGACAGAGATGGGTACGAGCAGTACTTC
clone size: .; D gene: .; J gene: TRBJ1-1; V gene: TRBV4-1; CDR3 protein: CASSQFGQQNTEAFF; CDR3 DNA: TGCGCCAGCAGCCAGTTTGGACAGCAGAACACTGAAGCTTTCTTT
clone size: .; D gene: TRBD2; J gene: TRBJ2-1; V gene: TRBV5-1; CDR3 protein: CASRSREGLTGSEQFF; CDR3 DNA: TGCGCCAGCAGGAGCCGGGAGGGTTTGACGGGCAGTGAGCAGTTCTTC
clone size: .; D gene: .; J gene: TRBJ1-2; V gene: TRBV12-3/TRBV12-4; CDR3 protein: CATVNRGTFNYGYTF; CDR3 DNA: TGTGCCACCGTCAACCGGGGCACCTTTAACTATGGCTACACCTTC
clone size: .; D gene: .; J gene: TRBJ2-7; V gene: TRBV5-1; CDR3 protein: CASSLGYNYEQYF; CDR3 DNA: TGCGCCAGCAGCCTGGGGTATAATTACGAGCAGTACTTC
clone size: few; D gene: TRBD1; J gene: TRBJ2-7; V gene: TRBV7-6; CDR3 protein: CASSPKTGGGEQYF; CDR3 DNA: TGTGCCAGCAGCCCTAAGACAGGGGGTGGCGAGCAGTACTTC
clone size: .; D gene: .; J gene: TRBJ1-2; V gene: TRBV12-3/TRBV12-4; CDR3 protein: CASSGKGYTF; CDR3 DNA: TGTGCCAGCAGTGGGAAAGGCTACACCTTC
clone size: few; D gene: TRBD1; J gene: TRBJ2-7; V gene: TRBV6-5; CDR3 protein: CASSSTTGGHEQYF; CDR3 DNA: TGTGCCAGCAGTTCGACCACAGGGGGCCACGAGCAGTACTTC
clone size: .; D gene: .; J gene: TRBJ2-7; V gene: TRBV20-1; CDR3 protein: CSARDRITYEQYF; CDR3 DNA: TGCAGTGCTAGAGACAGGATTACCTACGAGCAGTACTTC
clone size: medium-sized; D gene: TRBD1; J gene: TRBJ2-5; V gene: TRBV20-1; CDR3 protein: CSAGKTGYQETQYF; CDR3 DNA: TGCAGTGCTGGCAAGACAGGGTACCAAGAGACCCAGTACTTC
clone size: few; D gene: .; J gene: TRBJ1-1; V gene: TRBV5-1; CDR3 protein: CASSLAPGGAGTEAFF; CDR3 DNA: TGCGCCAGCAGCTTGGCCCCGGGGGGGGCAGGCACTGAAGCTTTCTTT
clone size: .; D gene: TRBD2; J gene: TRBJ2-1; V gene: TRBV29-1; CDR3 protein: CSVGRLAGGLEQFF; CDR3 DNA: TGCAGCGTTGGGCGACTAGCGGGGGGGTTAGAGCAGTTCTTC
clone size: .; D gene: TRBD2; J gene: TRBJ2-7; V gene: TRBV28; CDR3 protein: CASRRKLGTSPIYEQYF; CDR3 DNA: TGTGCCAGCCGGCGAAAATTAGGGACTAGCCCGATCTACGAGCAGTACTTC
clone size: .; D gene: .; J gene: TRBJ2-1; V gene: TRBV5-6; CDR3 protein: CASSLETSMTDEQFF; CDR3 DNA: TGTGCCAGCAGCTTGGAGACCTCCATGACAGATGAGCAGTTCTTC
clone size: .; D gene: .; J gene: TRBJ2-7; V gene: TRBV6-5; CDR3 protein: CASRDWQTYEQYF; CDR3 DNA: TGTGCCAGCAGGGACTGGCAAACCTACGAGCAGTACTTC
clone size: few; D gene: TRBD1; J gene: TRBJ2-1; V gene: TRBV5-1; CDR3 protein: CASRGQGASYNEQFF; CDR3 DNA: TGCGCCAGCAGAGGACAGGGGGCCTCCTACAATGAGCAGTTCTTC
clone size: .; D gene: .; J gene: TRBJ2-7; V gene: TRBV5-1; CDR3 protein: CAALSADSSYEQYF; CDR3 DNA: TGCGCCGCCCTGAGTGCGGATAGCTCCTACGAGCAGTACTTC
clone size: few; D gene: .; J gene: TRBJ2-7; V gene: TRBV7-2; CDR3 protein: CASSLGHWYEQYF; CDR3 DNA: TGTGCCAGCAGCTTAGGGCACTGGTACGAGCAGTACTTC
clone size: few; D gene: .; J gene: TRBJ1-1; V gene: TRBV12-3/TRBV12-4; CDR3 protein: CASSLGTGTGNTEAFF; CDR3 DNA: TGTGCCAGCAGTTTAGGCACCGGGACGGGGAACACTGAAGCTTTCTTT
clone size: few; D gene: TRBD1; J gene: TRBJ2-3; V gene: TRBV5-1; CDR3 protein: CASSLGQGTQYF; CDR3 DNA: TGCGCCAGCAGCTTGGGACAGGGAACGCAGTATTTT
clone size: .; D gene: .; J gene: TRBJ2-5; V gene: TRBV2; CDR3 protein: CASIRARGETQYF; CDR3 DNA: TGTGCCAGCATTAGGGCTAGAGGGGAGACCCAGTACTTC
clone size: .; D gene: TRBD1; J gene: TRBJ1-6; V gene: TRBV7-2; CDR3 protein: CASSLVPGTGSYNSPLHF; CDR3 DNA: TGTGCCAGCAGCTTGGTCCCCGGGACAGGCTCCTATAATTCACCCCTCCACTTT
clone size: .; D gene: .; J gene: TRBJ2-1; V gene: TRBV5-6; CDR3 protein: CASSLQGGYNEQFF; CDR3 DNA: TGCGCCAGCAGCTTACAGGGAGGCTACAATGAGCAGTTCTTC
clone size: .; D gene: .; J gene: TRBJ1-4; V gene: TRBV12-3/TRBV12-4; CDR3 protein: CASRRQSATNEKLFF; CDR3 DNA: TGTGCCAGCAGACGACAGTCTGCAACTAATGAAAAACTGTTTTTT
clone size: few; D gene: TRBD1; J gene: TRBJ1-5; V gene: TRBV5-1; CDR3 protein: CASSLSTGGNQPQHF; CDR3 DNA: TGCGCCAGCAGCTTGTCCACAGGGGGCAATCAGCCCCAGCATTTT
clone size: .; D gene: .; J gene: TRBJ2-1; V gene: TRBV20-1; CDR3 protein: CSAQLQGGADNEQFF; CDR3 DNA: TGCAGTGCTCAACTTCAGGGGGGCGCCGACAATGAGCAGTTCTTC
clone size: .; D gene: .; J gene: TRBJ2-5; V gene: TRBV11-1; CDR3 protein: CASSLGGGGETQYF; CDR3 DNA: TGTGCCAGCAGCTTAGGGGGAGGTGGGGAGACCCAGTACTTC
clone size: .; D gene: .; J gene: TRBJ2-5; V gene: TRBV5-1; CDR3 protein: CASSLPGPEETQYF; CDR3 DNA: TGCGCCAGCAGCTTGCCGGGGCCCGAAGAGACCCAGTACTTC
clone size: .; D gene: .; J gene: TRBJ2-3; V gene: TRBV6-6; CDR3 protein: CASSLPTNGSADTQYF; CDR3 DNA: TGTGCCAGCAGTCTTCCGACTAACGGGAGTGCAGATACGCAGTATTTT
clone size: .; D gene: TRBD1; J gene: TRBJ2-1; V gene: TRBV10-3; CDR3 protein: CAISGTGNEQFF; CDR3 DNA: TGTGCCATCAGTGGGACAGGGAATGAGCAGTTCTTC
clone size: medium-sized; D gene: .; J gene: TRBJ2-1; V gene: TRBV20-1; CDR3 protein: CSAHITSSSYNEQFF; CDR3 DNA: TGCAGTGCCCACATCACTAGTAGCTCCTACAATGAGCAGTTCTTC
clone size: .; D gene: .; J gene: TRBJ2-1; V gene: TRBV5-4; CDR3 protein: CASSLGHPTPNEQFF; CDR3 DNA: TGTGCCAGCAGCTTGGGACACCCAACACCAAATGAGCAGTTCTTC